This TCR beta chain was obtained from a study of blood T cell repertoires in COVID-19. The wider study: There were acute and convalescent COVID-19 samples, and they came from the United States, Italy and Spain. PBMCs, B-cell-depleted T cells, or T cells were the source of the cDNA or gDNA that made up the material.

Looked up from germline, CDR1 is GTSNPN and CDR2 is SVGIG (reference sequence). The CDR3 length is 12 residues. After removal of 3 bases from V and 4 bases from J, the junction contained 0 bases not matched to a gene. In the authors' workflow: Quantification of nucleated cells was approximated via reference gene primer amplification. Here immunoSEQ multiplex PCR was the method, and the copy in TCRdb shows in-frame clones only, minus some. V and J calls and clone size are as listed in that table; D and trimming were resolved from the DNA. The data contain approximately 250,000 clones, approximately 83% of them seen just once; the ten biggest clones take up less than 7.5%.

The receptor was derived from a woman aged 50 to 60 with acute or convalescent COVID-19. The chain employs TRBV30 and TRBJ2-1, with 7 bases that match TRBD1. Sequenced input: peripheral blood. The CDR3, as DNA: TGTGCCTGGAGCAGGGGGTACAATGAGCAGTTCTTC. It codes for CAWSRGYNEQFF.